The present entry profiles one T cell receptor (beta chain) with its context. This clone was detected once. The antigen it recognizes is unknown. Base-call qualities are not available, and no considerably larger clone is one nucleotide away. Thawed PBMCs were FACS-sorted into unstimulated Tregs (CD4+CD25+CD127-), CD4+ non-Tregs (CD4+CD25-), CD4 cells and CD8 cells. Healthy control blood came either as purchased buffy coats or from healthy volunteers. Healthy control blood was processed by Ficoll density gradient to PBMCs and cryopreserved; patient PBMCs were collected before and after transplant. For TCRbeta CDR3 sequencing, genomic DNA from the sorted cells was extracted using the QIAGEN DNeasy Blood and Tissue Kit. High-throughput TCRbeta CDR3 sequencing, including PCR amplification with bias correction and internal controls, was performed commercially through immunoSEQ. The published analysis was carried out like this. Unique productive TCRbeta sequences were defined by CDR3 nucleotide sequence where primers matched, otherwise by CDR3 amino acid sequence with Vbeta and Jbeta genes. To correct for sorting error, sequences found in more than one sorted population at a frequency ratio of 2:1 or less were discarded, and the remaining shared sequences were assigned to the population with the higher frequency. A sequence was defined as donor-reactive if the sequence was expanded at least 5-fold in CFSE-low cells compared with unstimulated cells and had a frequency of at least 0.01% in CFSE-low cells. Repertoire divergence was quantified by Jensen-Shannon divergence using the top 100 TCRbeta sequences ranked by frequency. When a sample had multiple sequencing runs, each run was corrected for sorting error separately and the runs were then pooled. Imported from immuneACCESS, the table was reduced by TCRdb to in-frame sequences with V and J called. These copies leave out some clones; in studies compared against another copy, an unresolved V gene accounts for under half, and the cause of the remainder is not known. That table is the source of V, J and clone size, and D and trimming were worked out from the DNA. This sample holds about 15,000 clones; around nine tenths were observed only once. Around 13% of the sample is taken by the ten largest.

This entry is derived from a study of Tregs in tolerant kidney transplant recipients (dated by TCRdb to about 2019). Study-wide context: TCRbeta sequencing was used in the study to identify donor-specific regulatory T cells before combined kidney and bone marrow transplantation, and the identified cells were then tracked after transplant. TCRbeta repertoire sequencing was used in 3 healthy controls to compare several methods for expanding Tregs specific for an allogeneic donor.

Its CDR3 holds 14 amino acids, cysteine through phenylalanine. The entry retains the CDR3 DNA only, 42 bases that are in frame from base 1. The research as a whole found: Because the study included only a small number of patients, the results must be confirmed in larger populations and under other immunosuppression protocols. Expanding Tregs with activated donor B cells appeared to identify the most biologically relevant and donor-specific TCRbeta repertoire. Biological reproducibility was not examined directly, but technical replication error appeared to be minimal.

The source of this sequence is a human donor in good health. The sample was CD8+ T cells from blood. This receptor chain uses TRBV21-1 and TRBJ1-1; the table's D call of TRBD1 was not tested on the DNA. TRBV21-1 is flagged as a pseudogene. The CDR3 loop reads CASSKGTRNTEAFF. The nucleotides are TGTGCCAGCAGCAAAGGCACCAGGAACACTGAAGCTTTCTTT.